This TCR beta chain was observed in a study of T cells after posttransplantation cyclophosphamide. Findings and caveats of the study: TRB clonality was highly associated with recipient CMV seropositivity and reactivation.

There are 13 residues in the CDR3. CDR1 and CDR2 (germline): WSHSY, SAAADI. With 7 bases clipped from V and 4 bases from J, the junction kept 2 bases outside the gene matches. As concerns this clone: The antigen is undetermined.

Profiling relied on immunoSEQ multiplex PCR, and the TCRdb table lists in-frame clones only, not all of them. The sample has 45,000 or so clones, 92% seen once. The chain recombines TRBV10-2 with TRBJ2-5; 11 bases line up with TRBD2. The sequence was obtained from a woman between 45 and 60 years old in good health and a related stem cell transplant donor. Source material: PBMCs. CDR3 loop: CASNGLAGETQYF. The CDR3 DNA is TGCGCCAGCAACGGACTAGCGGGAGAGACCCAGTACTTC.